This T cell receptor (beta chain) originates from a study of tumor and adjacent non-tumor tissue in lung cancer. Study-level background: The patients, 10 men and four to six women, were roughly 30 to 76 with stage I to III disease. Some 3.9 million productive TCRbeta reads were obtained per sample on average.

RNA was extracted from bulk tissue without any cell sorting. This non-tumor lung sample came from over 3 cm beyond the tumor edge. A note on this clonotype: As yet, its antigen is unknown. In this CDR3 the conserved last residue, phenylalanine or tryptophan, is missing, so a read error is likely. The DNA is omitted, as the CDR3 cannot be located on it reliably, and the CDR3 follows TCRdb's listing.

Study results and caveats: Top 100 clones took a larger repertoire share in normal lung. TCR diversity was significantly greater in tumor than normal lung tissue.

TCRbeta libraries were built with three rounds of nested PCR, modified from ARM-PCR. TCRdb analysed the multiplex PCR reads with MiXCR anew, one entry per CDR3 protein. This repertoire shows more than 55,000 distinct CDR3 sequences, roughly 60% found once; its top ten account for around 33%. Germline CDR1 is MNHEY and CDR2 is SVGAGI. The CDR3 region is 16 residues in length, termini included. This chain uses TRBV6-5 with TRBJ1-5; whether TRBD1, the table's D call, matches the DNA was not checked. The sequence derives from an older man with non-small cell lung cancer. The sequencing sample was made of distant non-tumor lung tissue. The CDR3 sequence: CASSRGTGKENQPQHL.